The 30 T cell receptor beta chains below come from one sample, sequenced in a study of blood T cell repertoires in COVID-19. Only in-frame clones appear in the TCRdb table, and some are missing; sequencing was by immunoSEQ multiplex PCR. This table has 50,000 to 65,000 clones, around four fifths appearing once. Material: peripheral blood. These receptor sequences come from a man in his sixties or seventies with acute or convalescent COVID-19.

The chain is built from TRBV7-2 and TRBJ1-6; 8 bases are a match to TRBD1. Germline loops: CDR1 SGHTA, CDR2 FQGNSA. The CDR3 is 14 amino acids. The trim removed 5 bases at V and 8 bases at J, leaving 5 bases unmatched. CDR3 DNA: TGTGCCAGCAGCAGACAGGGGTTTGATTCACCCCTCCACTTT. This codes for CASSRQGFDSPLHF.

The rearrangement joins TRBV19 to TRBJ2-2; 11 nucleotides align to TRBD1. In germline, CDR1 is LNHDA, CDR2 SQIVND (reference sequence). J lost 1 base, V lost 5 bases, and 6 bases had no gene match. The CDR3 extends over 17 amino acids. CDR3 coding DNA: TGTGCCAGTAGTCGGACAGGGGGCCTTATGAACACCGGGGAGCTGTTTTTT. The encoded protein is CASSRTGGLMNTGELFF. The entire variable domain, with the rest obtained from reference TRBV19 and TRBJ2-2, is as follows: DGGITQSPKYLFRKEGQNVTLSCEQNLNHDAMYWYRQDPGQGLRLIYYSQIVNDFQKGDIAEGYSVSREKKESFPLTVTSAQKNPTAFYLCASSRTGGLMNTGELFFGEGSRLTVL.

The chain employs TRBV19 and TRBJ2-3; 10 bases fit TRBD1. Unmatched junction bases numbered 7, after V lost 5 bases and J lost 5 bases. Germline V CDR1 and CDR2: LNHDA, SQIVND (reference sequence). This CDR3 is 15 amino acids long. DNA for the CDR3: TGTGCCAGTAGTCACGGACAGGGGGGACGAGATACGCAGTATTTT. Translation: CASSHGQGGRDTQYF.

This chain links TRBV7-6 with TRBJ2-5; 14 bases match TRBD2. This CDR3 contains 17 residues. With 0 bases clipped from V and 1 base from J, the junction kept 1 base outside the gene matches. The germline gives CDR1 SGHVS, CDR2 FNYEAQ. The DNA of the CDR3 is TGTGCCAGCAGCTTAGCGGGGACTAGCGGGGGCCAAGAGACCCAGTACTTC. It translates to CASSLAGTSGGQETQYF.

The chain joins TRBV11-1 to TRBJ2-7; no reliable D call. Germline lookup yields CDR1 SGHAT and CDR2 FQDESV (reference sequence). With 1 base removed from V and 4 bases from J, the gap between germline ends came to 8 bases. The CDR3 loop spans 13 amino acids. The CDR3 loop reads CASSLDPGYEQYF. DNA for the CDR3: TGTGCCAGCAGCTTAGATCCCGGGTACGAGCAGTACTTC.

CDR3 coding DNA: TGCGCCAGCAGCTTGGCAAGCCAGGGTGAAACTGAAGCTTTCTTT. Residues: CASSLASQGETEAFF. This chain uses TRBV5-1 with TRBJ1-1, with D possibly matching TRBD1 (5 bases). This CDR3 is built from 15 residues. CDR1 is SGHRS, CDR2 YFSETQ, per germline. Trimming stripped 0 bases from V and 5 bases from J, with 14 bases between.

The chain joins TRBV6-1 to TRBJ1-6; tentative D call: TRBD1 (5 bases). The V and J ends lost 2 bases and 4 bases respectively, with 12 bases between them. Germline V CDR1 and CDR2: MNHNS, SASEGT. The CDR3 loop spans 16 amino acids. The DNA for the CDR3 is TGTGCCAGCAGTGAATGGGTCGGGGGTTATAATTCACCCCTCCACTTT. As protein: CASSEWVGGYNSPLHF.

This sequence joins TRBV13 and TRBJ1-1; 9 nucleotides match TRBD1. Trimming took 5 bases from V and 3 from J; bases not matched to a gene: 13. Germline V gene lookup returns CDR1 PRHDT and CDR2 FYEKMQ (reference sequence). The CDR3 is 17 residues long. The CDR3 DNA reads TGTGCCAGCAGCATCATAAGGACAGGGGTAATGGACACTGAAGCTTTCTTT. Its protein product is CASSIIRTGVMDTEAFF.

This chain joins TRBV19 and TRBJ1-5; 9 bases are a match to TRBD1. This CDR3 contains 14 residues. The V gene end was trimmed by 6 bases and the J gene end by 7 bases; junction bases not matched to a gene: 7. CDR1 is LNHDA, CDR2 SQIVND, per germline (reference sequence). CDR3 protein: CASRPGQGMQPQHF. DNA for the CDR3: TGTGCCAGTAGGCCGGGACAGGGAATGCAGCCCCAGCATTTT.

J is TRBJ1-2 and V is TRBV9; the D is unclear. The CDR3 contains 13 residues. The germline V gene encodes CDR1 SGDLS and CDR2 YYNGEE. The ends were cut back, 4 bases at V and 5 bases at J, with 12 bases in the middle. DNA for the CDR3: TGTGCCAGCAGCCCCGTCGAAGAGTATGGCTACACCTTC. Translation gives CASSPVEEYGYTF.

DNA for the CDR3: TGTGCCAGCAGCCCAGAATTGCCGGGCTCTGGGGCCAACGTCCTGACTTTC. Translated, it gives CASSPELPGSGANVLTF. This chain links TRBV3-1 (or the pseudogene TRBV3-2) with TRBJ2-6; no definite D call. Trimming took off 4 bases at V and 0 bases at J, with 13 bases between the two ends. The CDR3 runs 17 residues. Per germline, CDR1 LGHDT and CDR2 YNNKEL (reference sequence).

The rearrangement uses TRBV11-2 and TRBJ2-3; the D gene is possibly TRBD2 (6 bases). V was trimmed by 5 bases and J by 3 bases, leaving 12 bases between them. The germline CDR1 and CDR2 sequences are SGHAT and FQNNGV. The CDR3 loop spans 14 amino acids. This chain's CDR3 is CASSRGAGTDTQYF. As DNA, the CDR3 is TGTGCCAGCAGCCGCGGGGCGGGGACAGATACGCAGTATTTT.

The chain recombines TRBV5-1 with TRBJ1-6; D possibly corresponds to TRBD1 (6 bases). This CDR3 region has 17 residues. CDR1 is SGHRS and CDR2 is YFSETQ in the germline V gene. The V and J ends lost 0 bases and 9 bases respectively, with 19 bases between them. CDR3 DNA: TGCGCCAGCAGCTTGGGATTGGAAGCACAGGGCGGTTCACCCCTCCACTTT. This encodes CASSLGLEAQGGSPLHF.

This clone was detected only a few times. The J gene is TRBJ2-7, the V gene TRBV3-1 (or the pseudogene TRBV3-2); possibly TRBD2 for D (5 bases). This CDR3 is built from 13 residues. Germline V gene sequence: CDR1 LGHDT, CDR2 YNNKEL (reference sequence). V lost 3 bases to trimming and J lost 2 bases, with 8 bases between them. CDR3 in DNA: TGTGCCAGCAGCCAGGACGGGGCCTACGAGCAGTACTTC. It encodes CASSQDGAYEQYF.

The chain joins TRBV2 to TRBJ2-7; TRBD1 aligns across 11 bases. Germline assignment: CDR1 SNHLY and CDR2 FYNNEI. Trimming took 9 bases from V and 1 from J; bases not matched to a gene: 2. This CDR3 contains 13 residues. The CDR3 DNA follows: TGTGCCAGGGGGACAGGGGGTTCCTACGAGCAGTACTTC. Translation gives CARGTGGSYEQYF.

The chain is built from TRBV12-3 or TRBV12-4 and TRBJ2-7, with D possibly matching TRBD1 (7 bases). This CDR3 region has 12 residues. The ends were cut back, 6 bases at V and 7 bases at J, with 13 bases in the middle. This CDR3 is CASSSTGTEQYF. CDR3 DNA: TGTGCCAGCAGCTCGACAGGGACTGAGCAGTACTTC.

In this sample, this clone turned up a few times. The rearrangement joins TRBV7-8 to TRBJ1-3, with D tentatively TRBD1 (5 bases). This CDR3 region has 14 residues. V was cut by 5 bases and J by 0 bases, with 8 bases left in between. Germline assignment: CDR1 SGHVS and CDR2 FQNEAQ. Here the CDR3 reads CASSRGGSGNTIYF. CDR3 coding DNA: TGTGCCAGCAGCCGGGGGGGCTCTGGAAACACCATATATTTT.

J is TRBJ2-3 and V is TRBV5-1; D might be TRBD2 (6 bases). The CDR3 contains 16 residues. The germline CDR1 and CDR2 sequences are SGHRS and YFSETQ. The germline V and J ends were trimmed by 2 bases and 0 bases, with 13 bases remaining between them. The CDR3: CASSLPGGTSTDTQYF. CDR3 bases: TGCGCCAGCAGCTTACCCGGGGGAACTAGCACAGATACGCAGTATTTT.

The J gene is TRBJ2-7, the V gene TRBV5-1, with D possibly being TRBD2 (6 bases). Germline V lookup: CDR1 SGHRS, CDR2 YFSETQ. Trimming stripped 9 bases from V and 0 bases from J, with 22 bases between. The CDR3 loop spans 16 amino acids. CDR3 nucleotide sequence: TGCGCCAACAGTGGGGGGAAAAAAAGGAGCTCCTACGAGCAGTACTTC. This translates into CANSGGKKRSSYEQYF.

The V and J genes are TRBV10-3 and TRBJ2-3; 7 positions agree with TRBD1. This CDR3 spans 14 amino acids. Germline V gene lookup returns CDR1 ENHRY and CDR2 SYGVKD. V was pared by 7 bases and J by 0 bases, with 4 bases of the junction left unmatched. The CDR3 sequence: CAITNRGSTDTQYF. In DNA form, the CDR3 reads TGTGCCATCACGAACAGGGGAAGCACAGATACGCAGTATTTT.

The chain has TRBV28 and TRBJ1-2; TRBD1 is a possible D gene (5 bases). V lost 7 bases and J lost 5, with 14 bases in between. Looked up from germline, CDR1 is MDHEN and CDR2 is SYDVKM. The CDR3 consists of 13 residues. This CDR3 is CASTFNQGYGYTF. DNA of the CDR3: TGTGCCAGCACTTTTAATCAGGGATATGGCTACACCTTC.

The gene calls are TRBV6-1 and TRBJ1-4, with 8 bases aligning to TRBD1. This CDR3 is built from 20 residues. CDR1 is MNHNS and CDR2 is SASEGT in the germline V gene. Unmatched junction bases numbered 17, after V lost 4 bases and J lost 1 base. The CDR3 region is CASSAWTGLSSLRTNEKLFF. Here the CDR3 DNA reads TGTGCCAGCAGTGCGTGGACAGGGCTTTCGAGCCTGCGAACTAATGAAAAACTGTTTTTT.

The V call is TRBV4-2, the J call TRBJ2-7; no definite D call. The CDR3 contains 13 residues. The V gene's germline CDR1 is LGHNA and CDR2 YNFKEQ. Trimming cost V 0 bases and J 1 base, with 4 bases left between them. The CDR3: CASSQDLSYEQYF. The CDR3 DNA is TGTGCCAGCAGCCAAGATCTTTCCTACGAGCAGTACTTC.

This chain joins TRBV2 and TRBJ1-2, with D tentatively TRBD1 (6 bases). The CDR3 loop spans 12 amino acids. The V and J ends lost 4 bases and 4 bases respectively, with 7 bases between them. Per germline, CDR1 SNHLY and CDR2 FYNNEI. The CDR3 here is CASSAGAYGYTF. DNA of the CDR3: TGTGCCAGCAGTGCAGGGGCCTATGGCTACACCTTC.

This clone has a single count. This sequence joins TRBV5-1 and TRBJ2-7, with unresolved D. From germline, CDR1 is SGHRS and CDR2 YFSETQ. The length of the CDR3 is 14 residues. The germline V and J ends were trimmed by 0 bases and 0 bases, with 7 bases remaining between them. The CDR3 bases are TGCGCCAGCAGCTTGGATCCCAGCTCCTACGAGCAGTACTTC. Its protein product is CASSLDPSSYEQYF.

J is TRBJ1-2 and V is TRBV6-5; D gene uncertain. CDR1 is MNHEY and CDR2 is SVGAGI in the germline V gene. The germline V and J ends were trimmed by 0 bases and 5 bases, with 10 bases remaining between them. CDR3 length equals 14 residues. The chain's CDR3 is CASSYSGRGYGYTF. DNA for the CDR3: TGTGCCAGCAGTTACTCTGGGCGAGGGTATGGCTACACCTTC.

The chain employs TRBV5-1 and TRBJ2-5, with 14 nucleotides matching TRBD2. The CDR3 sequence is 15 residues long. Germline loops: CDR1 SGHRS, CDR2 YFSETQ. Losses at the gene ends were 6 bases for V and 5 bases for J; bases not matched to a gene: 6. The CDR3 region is CASTAGLAGGETQYF. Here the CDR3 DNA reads TGCGCCAGCACCGCCGGACTAGCGGGGGGTGAGACCCAGTACTTC.

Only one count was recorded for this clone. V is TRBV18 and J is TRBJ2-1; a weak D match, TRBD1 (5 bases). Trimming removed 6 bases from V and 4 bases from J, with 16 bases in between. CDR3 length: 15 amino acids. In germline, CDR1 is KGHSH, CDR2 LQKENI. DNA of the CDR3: TGTGCCAGCTCGCCAGGCAGGGAATCGTACAATGAGCAGTTCTTC. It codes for CASSPGRESYNEQFF.

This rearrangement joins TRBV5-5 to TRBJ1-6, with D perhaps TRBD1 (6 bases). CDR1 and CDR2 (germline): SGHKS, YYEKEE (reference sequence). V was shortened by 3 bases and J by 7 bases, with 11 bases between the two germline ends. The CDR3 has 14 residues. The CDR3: CASSWTELNSPLHF. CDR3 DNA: TGTGCCAGCAGCTGGACAGAGTTAAATTCACCCCTCCACTTT.

CDR3 in amino acids: CASSQVLQGGEQYF. In DNA, the CDR3 is TGTGCCAGCAGCCAAGTTTTACAGGGTGGCGAGCAGTACTTC. The chain is built from TRBV3-1 (or the pseudogene TRBV3-2) and TRBJ2-7; maybe TRBD1 (6 bases). The germline CDR1 and CDR2 sequences are LGHDT and YNNKEL (reference sequence). This CDR3 contains 14 residues. The germline V and J ends were trimmed by 1 base and 6 bases, with 13 bases remaining between them.